A selection of T cell receptor beta chains follows, all from one sample in a study of T cell changes during pregnancy in multiple sclerosis. Generated by immunoSEQ multiplex PCR, the TCRdb table keeps only in-frame clones and is missing some. The sample holds under 40,000 clones; roughly nine tenths are singletons and the top ten take around 4.3%. Source: CD8+ T cells from peripheral blood mononuclear cells, taken after pregnancy. All receptors come from a female donor with multiple sclerosis, enrolled in a pregnancy study. Each CDR3 is given with its conserved first and last residue. The order of the fields is D gene, J gene, clone size, V gene, CDR3 DNA, CDR3 protein. A D gene is named only where the DNA matches it firmly. The listing skips clone size in some rows; elsewhere it reads once, few, many or a size class.

d_call: NA
j_call: TRBJ2-7
clone_size: NA
v_call: TRBV29-1
cdr3_nt: TGCAGCGTCGCCAAGGAGAACGGCGCCTACGAGCAGTACTTC
cdr3_aa: CSVAKENGAYEQYF

d_call: NA
j_call: TRBJ2-7
clone_size: NA
v_call: TRBV1
cdr3_nt: TGCACCAGCAGCTGGGACAGGAGATTCTACGAGCAGTACTTC
cdr3_aa: CTSSWDRRFYEQYF

d_call: TRBD1
j_call: TRBJ1-2
clone_size: NA
v_call: TRBV5-6
cdr3_nt: TGTGCCAGCAGCTTTGGGACAGATCCGTATGGCTACACCTTC
cdr3_aa: CASSFGTDPYGYTF

d_call: NA
j_call: TRBJ2-7
clone_size: NA
v_call: TRBV7-9
cdr3_nt: TGTGCCAGCAGCTCCCTTGACGGGGGAGGTATCTACGAGCAGTACTTC
cdr3_aa: CASSSLDGGGIYEQYF

d_call: TRBD2
j_call: TRBJ2-3
clone_size: once
v_call: TRBV2
cdr3_nt: TGTGCCAGCAGTGAAGGAGCGGGGGAGTATGATACACAGTATTTT
cdr3_aa: CASSEGAGEYDTQYF

d_call: TRBD1
j_call: TRBJ1-5
clone_size: NA
v_call: TRBV18
cdr3_nt: TGTGCCAGCTCAAATCCGGGACAGGGGCCCAATCAGCCCCAGCATTTT
cdr3_aa: CASSNPGQGPNQPQHF

d_call: TRBD1
j_call: TRBJ2-1
clone_size: NA
v_call: TRBV27
cdr3_nt: TGTGCCAGCAGCCGGGACAGCTCCTACAATGAGCAGTTCTTC
cdr3_aa: CASSRDSSYNEQFF

d_call: TRBD2
j_call: TRBJ2-7
clone_size: NA
v_call: TRBV2
cdr3_nt: TGTGCCAGCACCACCTTGGGGGGAGGGGCCTACGAGCAGTACTTC
cdr3_aa: CASTTLGGGAYEQYF

d_call: NA
j_call: TRBJ1-5
clone_size: NA
v_call: TRBV6-1
cdr3_nt: TGTGCCAGCAGTGAGGGCGTATATAGCAATCAGCCCCAGCATTTT
cdr3_aa: CASSEGVYSNQPQHF

d_call: TRBD2
j_call: TRBJ2-3
clone_size: NA
v_call: TRBV15
cdr3_nt: TGTGCCACCAGCAGAGATGCGGCGGGGGGTAGCACAGATACGCAGTATTTT
cdr3_aa: CATSRDAAGGSTDTQYF

d_call: TRBD1
j_call: TRBJ2-7
clone_size: NA
v_call: TRBV9
cdr3_nt: TGTGCCAGCAGCGTACAGGGGACAGGGTCCCACGAGCAGTACTTC
cdr3_aa: CASSVQGTGSHEQYF

d_call: NA
j_call: TRBJ2-4
clone_size: NA
v_call: TRBV2
cdr3_nt: TGTGCCAGCATCAGAATCGGAGAACTAGCCAAAAACATTCAGTACTTC
cdr3_aa: CASIRIGELAKNIQYF

d_call: TRBD1
j_call: TRBJ2-1
clone_size: NA
v_call: TRBV9
cdr3_nt: TGTGCCAGCAGCGACCCAAGGACAGGGTTTCTCTACAATGAGCAGTTCTTC
cdr3_aa: CASSDPRTGFLYNEQFF

d_call: TRBD2
j_call: TRBJ2-3
clone_size: NA
v_call: TRBV7-2
cdr3_nt: TGTGCCAGCAGCTTGCGGGGGGCCGCGGATACGCAGTATTTT
cdr3_aa: CASSLRGAADTQYF

d_call: NA
j_call: TRBJ2-3
clone_size: NA
v_call: TRBV7-9
cdr3_nt: TGTGCCAGCAGCCCCCCGGTAAGAGATACGCAGTATTTT
cdr3_aa: CASSPPVRDTQYF

d_call: TRBD2
j_call: TRBJ2-3
clone_size: once
v_call: TRBV4-1
cdr3_nt: TGCGCCAGCAGCCAGAGACTAGCGACCACAGATACGCAGTATTTT
cdr3_aa: CASSQRLATTDTQYF

d_call: TRBD1
j_call: TRBJ1-1
clone_size: once
v_call: TRBV18
cdr3_nt: TGTGCCAGCTCACCGCAGGGGGTTATCACTGAAGCTTTCTTT
cdr3_aa: CASSPQGVITEAFF

d_call: TRBD1
j_call: TRBJ2-4
clone_size: few
v_call: TRBV9
cdr3_nt: TGTGCCAGCAGCGAGGGGACAGGGGACATTCAGTACTTC
cdr3_aa: CASSEGTGDIQYF

d_call: NA
j_call: TRBJ1-2
clone_size: NA
v_call: TRBV6-6
cdr3_nt: TGTGCCAGCAGTTATGGGGGCCTGGTGGGCTACACCTTC
cdr3_aa: CASSYGGLVGYTF

d_call: TRBD1
j_call: TRBJ2-3
clone_size: NA
v_call: TRBV7-7
cdr3_nt: TGTGCCAGCAGCTTAGTCGACAGGGGGGGCACAGATACGCAGTATTTT
cdr3_aa: CASSLVDRGGTDTQYF

d_call: TRBD2
j_call: TRBJ2-1
clone_size: NA
v_call: TRBV9
cdr3_nt: TGTGCCAGCAGCGTAGGGGCTAGCGGTGGCAATGAGCAGTTCTTC
cdr3_aa: CASSVGASGGNEQFF

d_call: NA
j_call: TRBJ2-1
clone_size: NA
v_call: TRBV4-3
cdr3_nt: TGCGCCAGCAGCCAATATATGGAGCTGAACAATGAGCAGTTCTTC
cdr3_aa: CASSQYMELNNEQFF

d_call: NA
j_call: TRBJ2-1
clone_size: NA
v_call: TRBV4-2
cdr3_nt: TGTGCCAGCAGCCAAGATAATTACAATGAGCAGTTCTTC
cdr3_aa: CASSQDNYNEQFF

d_call: NA
j_call: TRBJ2-7
clone_size: NA
v_call: TRBV11-3
cdr3_nt: TGTGCCAGCAGCTTAACGAGCTCCTACGAGCAGTACTTC
cdr3_aa: CASSLTSSYEQYF

d_call: NA
j_call: TRBJ1-1
clone_size: NA
v_call: TRBV7-9
cdr3_nt: TGTGCCAGCAGCTCCATGAACACTGAAGCTTTCTTT
cdr3_aa: CASSSMNTEAFF

d_call: NA
j_call: TRBJ1-6
clone_size: NA
v_call: TRBV7-3
cdr3_nt: TGTGCCAGCAGCTCGGTAAGGACTAAATCACCCCTCCACTTT
cdr3_aa: CASSSVRTKSPLHF

d_call: TRBD1
j_call: TRBJ1-3
clone_size: NA
v_call: TRBV5-6
cdr3_nt: TGTGCCAGCAGCACCCCACGACAGGGGGCAAGGGACACCATATATTTT
cdr3_aa: CASSTPRQGARDTIYF

d_call: TRBD1
j_call: TRBJ1-2
clone_size: NA
v_call: TRBV14
cdr3_nt: TGTGCCAGCAGCCTGGGACAGGTTGATGGCTACACCTTC
cdr3_aa: CASSLGQVDGYTF

d_call: TRBD1
j_call: TRBJ2-3
clone_size: once
v_call: TRBV4-3
cdr3_nt: TGCGCCAGCAGCCCCCGACAGGGGGCGCAGGATACGCAGTATTTT
cdr3_aa: CASSPRQGAQDTQYF

d_call: TRBD1
j_call: TRBJ1-3
clone_size: NA
v_call: TRBV9
cdr3_nt: TGTGCCAGCAGCCCCGGGACAGGCGTTAGCACCATATATTTT
cdr3_aa: CASSPGTGVSTIYF

d_call: NA
j_call: TRBJ2-5
clone_size: NA
v_call: TRBV9
cdr3_nt: TGTGCCAGCAGCGGTGGCGGGGCCCAAGAGACCCAGTACTTC
cdr3_aa: CASSGGGAQETQYF

d_call: NA
j_call: TRBJ2-2
clone_size: NA
v_call: TRBV9
cdr3_nt: TGTGCCAGCACCGCGTCCGGTAACACCGGGGAGCTGTTTTTT
cdr3_aa: CASTASGNTGELFF

d_call: TRBD1
j_call: TRBJ1-2
clone_size: NA
v_call: TRBV7-9
cdr3_nt: TGTGCCAGCAACCGACAGGGGGTGGGCTATGGCTACACCTTC
cdr3_aa: CASNRQGVGYGYTF

d_call: NA
j_call: TRBJ1-5
clone_size: NA
v_call: TRBV5-6
cdr3_nt: TGTGCCAGCAGCGCCGGTGTCTCCCAGCCCCAGCATTTT
cdr3_aa: CASSAGVSQPQHF

d_call: NA
j_call: TRBJ1-4
clone_size: NA
v_call: TRBV23-1
cdr3_nt: TGCGCCAGCAGTCTCACAGGCCGCCAGGGTGAAAAACTGTTTTTT
cdr3_aa: CASSLTGRQGEKLFF

d_call: TRBD2
j_call: TRBJ2-7
clone_size: NA
v_call: TRBV19
cdr3_nt: TGTGCCAGTAGTCCACGCGGGGGGGCATACGAGCAGTACTTC
cdr3_aa: CASSPRGGAYEQYF

d_call: TRBD1
j_call: TRBJ2-7
clone_size: NA
v_call: TRBV4-3
cdr3_nt: TGCGCCAGCAGCCAAGATTCGACAGGGGGCGAGCAGTACTTC
cdr3_aa: CASSQDSTGGEQYF

d_call: NA
j_call: TRBJ2-1
clone_size: once
v_call: TRBV27
cdr3_nt: TGTGCCAGCAAACCAGGGAATCGTTACAATGAGCAGTTCTTC
cdr3_aa: CASKPGNRYNEQFF

d_call: NA
j_call: TRBJ1-4
clone_size: NA
v_call: TRBV4-3
cdr3_nt: TGCGCCAGCAGCCAAGGGACAGTTTCAACTAATGAAAAACTGTTTTTT
cdr3_aa: CASSQGTVSTNEKLFF

d_call: NA
j_call: TRBJ2-5
clone_size: NA
v_call: TRBV19
cdr3_nt: TGTGCCAGTACCTCTGGACTTATGGAGACCCAGTACTTC
cdr3_aa: CASTSGLMETQYF

d_call: TRBD2
j_call: TRBJ2-3
clone_size: NA
v_call: TRBV9
cdr3_nt: TGTGCCAGCAGCGTAAGCGGGGGTAGCACAGATACGCAGTATTTT
cdr3_aa: CASSVSGGSTDTQYF

d_call: TRBD2
j_call: TRBJ2-7
clone_size: NA
v_call: TRBV7-8
cdr3_nt: TGTGCCAGCAGCTTCGGACGTAGCGGGGGAACCTACGAGCAGTACTTC
cdr3_aa: CASSFGRSGGTYEQYF

d_call: NA
j_call: TRBJ2-7
clone_size: NA
v_call: TRBV29-1
cdr3_nt: TGCAGCGTTGAAGGGGATATAGGGGGAAGCTACGAGCAGTACTTC
cdr3_aa: CSVEGDIGGSYEQYF

d_call: NA
j_call: TRBJ2-3
clone_size: many
v_call: TRBV6-4
cdr3_nt: TGTGCCAGCAGTGACAAGGCGGCAAGCACAGATACGCAGTATTTT
cdr3_aa: CASSDKAASTDTQYF

d_call: NA
j_call: TRBJ1-2
clone_size: NA
v_call: TRBV19
cdr3_nt: TGTGCCAGTAGCCTGACAGCTAACTATGGCTACACCTTC
cdr3_aa: CASSLTANYGYTF

d_call: TRBD2
j_call: TRBJ2-1
clone_size: NA
v_call: TRBV11-2
cdr3_nt: TGTGCCAGCAGCTTAGCTCCTAGCGGCTACAATGAGCAGTTCTTC
cdr3_aa: CASSLAPSGYNEQFF

d_call: NA
j_call: TRBJ1-1
clone_size: NA
v_call: TRBV4-1
cdr3_nt: TGCGCCAGCAGCCAAACGCAACATAACACTGAAGCTTTCTTT
cdr3_aa: CASSQTQHNTEAFF